The 8 T cell receptor beta chains below were found in one sample sequenced in a study of a mutant IDH1 vaccine in newly diagnosed glioma. These receptors' antigens are unknown. The table came from immunoSEQ multiplex PCR; TCRdb's copy has only in-frame clones and leaves some out. The sample records around 84,000 clones, roughly four fifths being singletons. As for time point: week 47, end of study. Each dose delivered 300 ug of mutant IDH1 20-mer peptide subcutaneously with imiquimod. Sequenced here: PBMCs, sampled from a glioma patient whose treatment included an IDH1 peptide vaccine. All receptors come from a middle-aged man with glioma.

The V gene is TRBV10-3, the J gene TRBJ2-1, with 13 bases fitting TRBD2. CDR1 and CDR2 (germline): ENHRY, SYGVKD. This CDR3 is built from 19 residues. V lost 0 bases and J lost 8; bases outside the gene matches: 13. In DNA, the CDR3 is TGTGCCATCAGTGAGTCCAGACTAGCGGGAGGTCGCGGGGGACATGAGCAGTTCTTC. Translating it yields CAISESRLAGGRGGHEQFF.

The chain uses TRBV28 and TRBJ2-3, with 7 bases that match TRBD2. The CDR3 sequence is 13 residues long. With V trimmed by 8 bases and J by 6 bases, 8 bases remained unmatched. CDR1 is MDHEN and CDR2 is SYDVKM in the germline V gene. CDR3 DNA: TGTGCCAGCGGGGGAGGGGTTTTGGATACGCAGTATTTT. Translated, it gives CASGGGVLDTQYF.

The chain joins TRBV25-1 to TRBJ2-2; D is uncertain. The ends were cut back, 6 bases at V and 7 bases at J, with 6 bases in the middle. CDR3 length equals 11 residues. Per the germline V gene, CDR1 is MGHDK and CDR2 is SYGVNS. This CDR3 reads CASRGIGELFF. CDR3 in DNA: TGTGCCAGCAGGGGTATCGGGGAGCTGTTTTTT.

A few counts support this clone. The chain is built from TRBV2 and TRBJ1-4, with a weak D call TRBD1 (5 bases). The CDR3 is 14 residues long. The V end lost 10 bases, the J end lost 9 bases, and 21 bases lay between the germline ends. Per the germline V gene, CDR1 is SNHLY and CDR2 is FYNNEI. The CDR3 bases are TGTGCCACCCAAGGGGACGGCCCGTTGAAAAAACTGTTTTTT. Translation: CATQGDGPLKKLFF.

This chain connects TRBV6-4 to TRBJ2-1; D ambiguous. The V gene's germline CDR1 is MRHNA and CDR2 SNTAGT. V was shortened by 0 bases and J by 6 bases, with 6 bases between the two germline ends. The CDR3 totals 13 residues. The CDR3: CASSDSDLNEQFF. In DNA, the CDR3 is TGTGCCAGCAGTGACTCGGACCTCAATGAGCAGTTCTTC.

The chain combines TRBV6-5 with TRBJ2-1; 8 nucleotides match TRBD2. CDR1 MNHEY and CDR2 SVGAGI come from the germline V gene. This CDR3 contains 16 residues. Trimming took 4 bases from V and 1 from J; bases not matched to a gene: 6. CDR3 amino acids: CASSSPLAESYNEQFF. In nucleotides, the CDR3 is TGTGCCAGCAGTTCCCCACTAGCGGAGTCCTACAATGAGCAGTTCTTC.

The chain couples TRBV25-1 to TRBJ2-1; D is ambiguous. The CDR3 covers 15 residues. Looked up from germline, CDR1 is MGHDK and CDR2 is SYGVNS. Trimming cost V 6 bases and J 0 bases, with 12 bases left between them. The CDR3 sequence: CASSGNFYSYNEQFF. In DNA, the CDR3 is TGTGCCAGCAGCGGCAATTTCTACTCCTACAATGAGCAGTTCTTC.

CDR3 DNA sequence: TGCAGCGTTGAGACGGGACGCAGCTACGAGCAGTACTTC. It is translated as CSVETGRSYEQYF. This chain connects TRBV29-1 to TRBJ2-5; D may match TRBD1 or TRBD2 (5 bases each). The J call may be in error: the DNA end matches TRBJ2-7 better. This CDR3 is built from 13 residues. CDR1 and CDR2 (germline): SQVTM, ANQGSEA.